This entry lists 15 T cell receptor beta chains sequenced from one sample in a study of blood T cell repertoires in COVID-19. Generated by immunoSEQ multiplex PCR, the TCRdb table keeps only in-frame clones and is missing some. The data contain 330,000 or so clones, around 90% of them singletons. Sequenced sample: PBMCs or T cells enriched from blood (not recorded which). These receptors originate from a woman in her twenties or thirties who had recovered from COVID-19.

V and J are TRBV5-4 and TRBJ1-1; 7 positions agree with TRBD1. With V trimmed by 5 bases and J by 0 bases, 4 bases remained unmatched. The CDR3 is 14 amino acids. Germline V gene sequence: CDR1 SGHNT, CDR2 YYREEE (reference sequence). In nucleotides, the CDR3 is TGTGCCAGCAGTACCGGGACAGTGAACACTGAAGCTTTCTTT. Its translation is CASSTGTVNTEAFF. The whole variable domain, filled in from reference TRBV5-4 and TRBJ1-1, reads ETGVTQSPTHLIKTRGQQVTLRCSSQSGHNTVSWYQQALGQGPQFIFQYYREEENGRGNFPPRFSGLQFPNYSSELNVNALELDDSALYLCASSTGTVNTEAFFGQGTRLTVV.

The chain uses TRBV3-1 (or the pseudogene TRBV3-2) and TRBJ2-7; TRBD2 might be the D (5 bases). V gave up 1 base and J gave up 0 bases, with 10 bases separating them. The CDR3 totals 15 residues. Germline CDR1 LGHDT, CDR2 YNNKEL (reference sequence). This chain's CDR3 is CASSQGGPSSYEQYF. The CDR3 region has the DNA TGTGCCAGCAGCCAAGGAGGGCCGAGCTCCTACGAGCAGTACTTC.

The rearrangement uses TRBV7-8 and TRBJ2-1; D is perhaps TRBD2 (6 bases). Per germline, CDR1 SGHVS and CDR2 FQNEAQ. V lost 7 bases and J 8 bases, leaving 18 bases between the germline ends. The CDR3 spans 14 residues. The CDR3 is CASTNLVRDDEQFF. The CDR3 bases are TGTGCCAGCACCAATCTTGTGCGGGACGATGAGCAGTTCTTC.

In nucleotides, the CDR3 is TGCAGCGTTTCTAGCGGGGCGACAGATACGCAGTATTTT. Protein: CSVSSGATDTQYF. V and J are TRBV29-1 and TRBJ2-3, with 9 bases that match TRBD2. J lost 3 bases, V lost 5 bases, and 3 bases had no gene match. The CDR3 runs to 13 residues. Germline-derived CDR1 and CDR2 are SQVTM and ANQGSEA.

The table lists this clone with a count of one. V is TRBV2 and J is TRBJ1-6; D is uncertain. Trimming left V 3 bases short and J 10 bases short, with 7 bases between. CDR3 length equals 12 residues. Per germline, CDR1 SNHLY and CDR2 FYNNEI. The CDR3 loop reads CASSELESPLHF. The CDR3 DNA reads TGTGCCAGCAGTGAGTTAGAGTCACCCCTCCACTTT. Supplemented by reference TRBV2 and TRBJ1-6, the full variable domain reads EPEVTQTPSHQVTQMGQEVILRCVPISNHLYFYWYRQILGQKVEFLVSFYNNEISEKSEIFDDQFSVERPDGSNFTLKIRSTKLEDSAMYFCASSELESPLHFGNGTRLTVT.

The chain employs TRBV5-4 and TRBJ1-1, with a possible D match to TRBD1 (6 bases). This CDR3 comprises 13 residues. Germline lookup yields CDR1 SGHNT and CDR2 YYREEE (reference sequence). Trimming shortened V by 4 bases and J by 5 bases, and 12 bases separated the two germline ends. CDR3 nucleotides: TGTGCCAGCAGCATTTTACAGGGTACTGAAGCTTTCTTT. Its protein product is CASSILQGTEAFF. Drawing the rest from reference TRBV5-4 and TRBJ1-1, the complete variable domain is ETGVTQSPTHLIKTRGQQVTLRCSSQSGHNTVSWYQQALGQGPQFIFQYYREEENGRGNFPPRFSGLQFPNYSSELNVNALELDDSALYLCASSILQGTEAFFGQGTRLTVV.

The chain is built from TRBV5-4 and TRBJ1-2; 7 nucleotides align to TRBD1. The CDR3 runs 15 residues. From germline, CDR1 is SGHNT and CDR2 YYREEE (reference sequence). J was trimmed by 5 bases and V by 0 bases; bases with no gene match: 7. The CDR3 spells CASSLDRGLLYGYTF. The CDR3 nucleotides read TGTGCCAGCAGCTTGGACAGGGGACTCTTATATGGCTACACCTTC.

CDR3: CASTAGQATNEKLFF. CDR3 DNA sequence: TGTGCCAGCACCGCAGGACAGGCAACTAATGAAAAACTGTTTTTT. The chain links TRBV2 to TRBJ1-4, with 7 bases aligning to TRBD1. The CDR3 covers 15 residues. V shed 7 bases and J 0 bases; nucleotides not matched to a gene: 5. The V gene's germline CDR1 is SNHLY and CDR2 FYNNEI.

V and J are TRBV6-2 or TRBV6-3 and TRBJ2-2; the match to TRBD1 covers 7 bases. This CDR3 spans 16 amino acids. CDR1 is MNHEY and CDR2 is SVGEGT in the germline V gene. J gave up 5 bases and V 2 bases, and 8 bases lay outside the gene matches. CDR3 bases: TGTGCCAGCAGTTACGGTGGGGGACAGACAACCGGGGAGCTGTTTTTT. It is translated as CASSYGGGQTTGELFF.

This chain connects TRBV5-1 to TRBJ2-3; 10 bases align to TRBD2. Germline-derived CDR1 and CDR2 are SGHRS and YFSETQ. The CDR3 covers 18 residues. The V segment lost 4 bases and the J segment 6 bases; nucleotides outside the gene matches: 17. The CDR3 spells CASSPKPSGRLLGDTQYF. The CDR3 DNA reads TGCGCCAGCAGCCCGAAACCTAGCGGGAGACTACTAGGGGATACGCAGTATTTT.

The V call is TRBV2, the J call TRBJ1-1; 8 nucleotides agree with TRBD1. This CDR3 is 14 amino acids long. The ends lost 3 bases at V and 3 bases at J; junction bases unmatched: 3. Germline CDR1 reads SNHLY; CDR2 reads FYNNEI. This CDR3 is CASSDSGGYTEAFF. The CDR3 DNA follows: TGTGCCAGCAGTGACTCAGGGGGCTACACTGAAGCTTTCTTT.

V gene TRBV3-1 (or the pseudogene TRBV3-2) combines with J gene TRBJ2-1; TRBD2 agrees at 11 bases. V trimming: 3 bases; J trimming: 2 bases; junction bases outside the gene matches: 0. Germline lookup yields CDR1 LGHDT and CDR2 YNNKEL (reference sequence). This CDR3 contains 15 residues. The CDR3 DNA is TGTGCCAGCAGCCAGACTAGCGGGACCTACAATGAGCAGTTCTTC. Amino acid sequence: CASSQTSGTYNEQFF.

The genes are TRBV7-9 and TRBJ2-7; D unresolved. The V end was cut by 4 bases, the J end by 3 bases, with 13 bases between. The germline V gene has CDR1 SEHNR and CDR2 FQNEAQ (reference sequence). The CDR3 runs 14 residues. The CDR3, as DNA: TGTGCCAGCAGCTCCCGACAAGCTGTCTACGAGCAGTACTTC. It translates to CASSSRQAVYEQYF.

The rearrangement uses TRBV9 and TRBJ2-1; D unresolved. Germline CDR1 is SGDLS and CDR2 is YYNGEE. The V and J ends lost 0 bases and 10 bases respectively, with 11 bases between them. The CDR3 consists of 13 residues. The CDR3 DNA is TGTGCCAGCAGCGTAGTTCCGACCGGGGAGCAGTTCTTC. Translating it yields CASSVVPTGEQFF.

The CDR3 region has the DNA TGTGCCAGCAGCTTATTGCAGACAGATACGCAGTATTTT. Amino acids: CASSLLQTDTQYF. The chain uses TRBV7-3 and TRBJ2-3, with unresolved D. Trimming removed 2 bases at V and 3 bases at J, with 6 bases between. The germline V gene has CDR1 SGHTA and CDR2 FQGTGA. The CDR3 has 13 amino acids.